This T cell receptor (beta chain) comes out of a study of cytomegalovirus exposure and HLA in healthy donors. At the level of the study: The Caucasian-associated ancestry cluster contained around four fifths of the approximately 400 genotyped donors. Study conclusions and caveats: Rare sequences made up most TCRs, while some public TCRs were found in many donors.

In the PCR, 60 Vbeta and 13 Jbeta primers were used. Profiling relied on immunoSEQ multiplex PCR, and the TCRdb table lists in-frame clones only, not all of them. The sample records around 130,000 clones, around 67% being singletons. This CDR3 is 17 amino acids long. V lost 2 bases and J lost 7, with 21 bases in between. Germline V lookup: CDR1 GTSNPN, CDR2 SVGIG (reference sequence). In this sample, this clone turned up a few times. Its target is unknown. The source is a woman aged 40 to 50 in good health and CMV-seropositive. Sequenced sample: PBMCs. This chain uses TRBV30 with TRBJ1-6, with D unclear. CDR3 nucleotide sequence: TGTGCCTGGAGTCCCCTGGCCCGTAGCACTTCCAATTCACCCCTCCACTTT. This translates into CAWSPLARSTSNSPLHF.